Listed below are T cell receptor beta chains from one sample, sequenced in a study of T-cell reconstitution after alpha-beta-depleted transplantation in children. MiXCR, run by TCRdb on the PCR reads, gives a single entry per CDR3 protein. The sample carries approximately 110,000 distinct CDR3 sequences, about 23% recorded once. This material consisted of PBMCs, mostly from graft donor cells, taken 180 days after TCRalphabeta/CD19-depleted stem cell transplant. The receptors here all came from a male patient aged 2 to 10 who had a stem cell transplant for chronic granulomatous disease, so the T cells may come from the graft donor. Both conserved end residues are part of each CDR3. The D gene is left open where the match is weak. Some rows have no size entry. The others give once, few or many, or a class for an expanded clone.

v_gene: TRBV27; j_gene: TRBJ2-3; d_gene: TRBD2; abundance: few; CDR3aa: CASSSLAGNPKTDTQYF; CDR3nt: TGTGCCAGCAGTTCACTAGCGGGAAATCCCAAAACAGATACGCAGTATTTT
v_gene: TRBV20-1; j_gene: TRBJ2-2; d_gene: -; abundance: -; CDR3aa: CSASGGRNTGELFF; CDR3nt: TGCAGTGCTAGTGGGGGGAGGAACACCGGGGAGCTGTTTTTT
v_gene: TRBV12-3/TRBV12-4; j_gene: TRBJ2-3; d_gene: -; abundance: -; CDR3aa: CASSLVSLTRITTDTQYF; CDR3nt: TGTGCCAGCAGTTTAGTCAGTTTGACTAGGATTACCACAGATACGCAGTATTTT
v_gene: TRBV20-1; j_gene: TRBJ2-4; d_gene: -; abundance: -; CDR3aa: CSARDPGTGKNIQYF; CDR3nt: TGCAGTGCTAGAGACCCCGGGACGGGTAAAAACATTCAGTACTTC
v_gene: TRBV7-9; j_gene: TRBJ2-3; d_gene: TRBD2; abundance: many; CDR3aa: CASSRTSGMDTQYF; CDR3nt: TGTGCCAGCAGCCGGACTAGCGGGATGGATACGCAGTATTTT
v_gene: TRBV5-1; j_gene: TRBJ1-5; d_gene: TRBD1; abundance: -; CDR3aa: CASSVGTDQPQHF; CDR3nt: TGCGCCAGCAGCGTTGGGACAGATCAGCCCCAGCATTTT
v_gene: TRBV5-1; j_gene: TRBJ1-6; d_gene: TRBD1; abundance: many; CDR3aa: CASSFGQENSPLHF; CDR3nt: TGCGCCAGCAGCTTCGGACAGGAGAATTCACCCCTCCACTTT
v_gene: TRBV10-3; j_gene: TRBJ2-3; d_gene: -; abundance: -; CDR3aa: CAISESKGTDTQYF; CDR3nt: TGTGCCATCAGTGAGTCGAAGGGCACAGATACGCAGTATTTT
v_gene: TRBV12-3/TRBV12-4; j_gene: TRBJ2-7; d_gene: -; abundance: -; CDR3aa: CASSLWVGSYEQYF; CDR3nt: TGTGCCAGCAGTTTATGGGTCGGCTCCTACGAGCAGTACTTC
v_gene: TRBV9; j_gene: TRBJ2-5; d_gene: -; abundance: -; CDR3aa: CASSPLEGMETQYF; CDR3nt: TGTGCCAGCAGCCCACTGGAGGGGATGGAGACCCAGTACTTC
v_gene: TRBV12-3/TRBV12-4; j_gene: TRBJ2-5; d_gene: TRBD2; abundance: many; CDR3aa: CASSVTSGETQYF; CDR3nt: TGTGCCAGCAGTGTCACTAGCGGAGAGACCCAGTACTTC
v_gene: TRBV9; j_gene: TRBJ2-1; d_gene: TRBD2; abundance: once; CDR3aa: CASSVSPLGTRVSNEQFF; CDR3nt: TGTGCCAGCAGCGTATCCCCTCTCGGGACTAGGGTTAGCAATGAGCAGTTCTTC
v_gene: TRBV9; j_gene: TRBJ2-7; d_gene: -; abundance: few; CDR3aa: CASSVGVLSYEQYF; CDR3nt: TGTGCCAGCAGCGTAGGGGTACTCTCCTACGAGCAGTACTTC
v_gene: TRBV5-1; j_gene: TRBJ2-7; d_gene: TRBD2; abundance: many; CDR3aa: CASSRDYQAYEQYF; CDR3nt: TGCGCCAGCAGCCGGGACTATCAAGCCTACGAGCAGTACTTC
v_gene: TRBV5-5; j_gene: TRBJ2-2; d_gene: -; abundance: many; CDR3aa: CASSLFGTITGELFF; CDR3nt: TGTGCCAGCAGCTTGTTCGGGACAATCACCGGGGAGCTGTTTTTT
v_gene: TRBV20-1; j_gene: TRBJ1-1; d_gene: TRBD1; abundance: many; CDR3aa: CSAIQGGLNTEAFF; CDR3nt: TGCAGTGCTATACAGGGGGGCCTAAACACTGAAGCTTTCTTT
v_gene: TRBV7-6; j_gene: TRBJ2-7; d_gene: TRBD2; abundance: many; CDR3aa: CASSLDQLAGVYEQYF; CDR3nt: TGTGCCAGCAGCTTAGATCAACTAGCGGGAGTCTACGAGCAGTACTTC
v_gene: TRBV11-3; j_gene: TRBJ2-2; d_gene: -; abundance: -; CDR3aa: CASSLGDTGELFF; CDR3nt: TGTGCCAGCAGCTTAGGTGACACCGGGGAGCTGTTTTTT
v_gene: TRBV27; j_gene: TRBJ1-6; d_gene: -; abundance: -; CDR3aa: CASSLSGASPLHF; CDR3nt: TGTGCCAGCAGTTTATCAGGCGCTTCACCCCTCCACTTT
v_gene: TRBV20-1; j_gene: TRBJ2-4; d_gene: TRBD2; abundance: many; CDR3aa: CSARAPSGRDIQYF; CDR3nt: TGCAGTGCTAGAGCGCCTAGCGGGAGAGACATTCAGTACTTC
v_gene: TRBV5-1; j_gene: TRBJ2-5; d_gene: -; abundance: many; CDR3aa: CASNLRVGETQYF; CDR3nt: TGCGCCAGCAATCTCAGGGTAGGAGAGACCCAGTACTTC
v_gene: TRBV29-1; j_gene: TRBJ2-6; d_gene: -; abundance: many; CDR3aa: CSVGRDARNVLTF; CDR3nt: TGCAGCGTGGGGCGAGACGCCCGGAACGTCCTGACTTTC
v_gene: TRBV29-1; j_gene: TRBJ2-7; d_gene: TRBD1; abundance: -; CDR3aa: CSVNRGPSSYEQYF; CDR3nt: TGCAGCGTCAACAGGGGGCCGAGCTCCTACGAGCAGTACTTC
v_gene: TRBV12-3/TRBV12-4; j_gene: TRBJ2-7; d_gene: -; abundance: -; CDR3aa: CASSLAGIEQYF; CDR3nt: TGTGCCAGCAGTTTAGCAGGGATAGAGCAGTACTTC
v_gene: TRBV24-1; j_gene: TRBJ2-3; d_gene: -; abundance: few; CDR3aa: CATSLRDTQYF; CDR3nt: TGTGCCACCAGTTTGAGGGATACGCAGTATTTT
v_gene: TRBV20-1; j_gene: TRBJ2-5; d_gene: TRBD1; abundance: few; CDR3aa: CSAPTGAGETQYF; CDR3nt: TGCAGTGCCCCGACAGGGGCGGGAGAGACCCAGTACTTC
v_gene: TRBV7-3; j_gene: TRBJ1-1; d_gene: TRBD1; abundance: -; CDR3aa: CASKTLGQGANTEAFF; CDR3nt: TGTGCCAGCAAGACCTTGGGACAGGGGGCGAACACTGAAGCTTTCTTT
v_gene: TRBV12-3/TRBV12-4; j_gene: TRBJ2-1; d_gene: -; abundance: -; CDR3aa: CASSLLARFF; CDR3nt: TGTGCCAGCAGTTTACTAGCTAGGTTCTTC
v_gene: TRBV4-2; j_gene: TRBJ2-5; d_gene: -; abundance: -; CDR3aa: CASSQALRQETQYF; CDR3nt: TGTGCCAGCAGCCAAGCCTTGAGGCAAGAGACCCAGTACTTC
v_gene: TRBV29-1; j_gene: TRBJ2-7; d_gene: -; abundance: few; CDR3aa: CSVPGEKFEQYF; CDR3nt: TGCAGCGTTCCTGGGGAAAAATTCGAGCAGTACTTC
v_gene: TRBV6-5; j_gene: TRBJ2-7; d_gene: TRBD2; abundance: -; CDR3aa: CASSYRGTSAYEQYF; CDR3nt: TGTGCCAGCAGTTACAGGGGGACTAGCGCCTACGAGCAGTACTTC
v_gene: TRBV18; j_gene: TRBJ2-7; d_gene: -; abundance: -; CDR3aa: CASSSGTTTYEQYF; CDR3nt: TGTGCCAGCTCATCCGGGACAACCACCTACGAGCAGTACTTC
v_gene: TRBV12-3/TRBV12-4; j_gene: TRBJ2-1; d_gene: TRBD2; abundance: -; CDR3aa: CASSLPPGGSNEQFF; CDR3nt: TGTGCCAGCAGTTTACCCCCCGGCGGGAGCAATGAGCAGTTCTTC
v_gene: TRBV13; j_gene: TRBJ2-7; d_gene: TRBD2; abundance: few; CDR3aa: CASSLTSGADYEQYF; CDR3nt: TGTGCCAGCAGCCTAACTAGCGGAGCGGACTACGAGCAGTACTTC
v_gene: TRBV20-1; j_gene: TRBJ2-7; d_gene: -; abundance: many; CDR3aa: CSARLQGEQYF; CDR3nt: TGCAGTGCTAGATTACAGGGTGAGCAGTACTTC
v_gene: TRBV5-6; j_gene: TRBJ2-1; d_gene: -; abundance: many; CDR3aa: CASSLGTLPYNEQFF; CDR3nt: TGTGCCAGCAGCTTAGGGACATTACCCTACAATGAGCAGTTCTTC
v_gene: TRBV15; j_gene: TRBJ2-1; d_gene: -; abundance: many; CDR3aa: CATSRPDDSKQFF; CDR3nt: TGTGCCACCAGCAGACCGGATGACTCCAAGCAGTTCTTC
v_gene: TRBV15; j_gene: TRBJ2-1; d_gene: -; abundance: -; CDR3aa: CATSRDRARNNEQFF; CDR3nt: TGTGCCACCAGCAGAGATCGGGCCAGAAACAATGAGCAGTTCTTC
v_gene: TRBV12-3/TRBV12-4; j_gene: TRBJ2-2; d_gene: -; abundance: few; CDR3aa: CASSLISGELFF; CDR3nt: TGTGCCAGCAGTTTAATTAGCGGGGAGCTGTTTTTT
v_gene: TRBV9; j_gene: TRBJ2-1; d_gene: TRBD2; abundance: few; CDR3aa: CASSVGLAGVDEQFF; CDR3nt: TGTGCCAGCAGCGTAGGACTAGCGGGGGTAGATGAGCAGTTCTTC
v_gene: TRBV7-8; j_gene: TRBJ2-3; d_gene: TRBD2; abundance: -; CDR3aa: CAGGLAGVTDTQYF; CDR3nt: TGTGCCGGGGGACTAGCGGGAGTAACAGATACGCAGTATTTT
v_gene: TRBV4-2; j_gene: TRBJ2-1; d_gene: -; abundance: -; CDR3aa: CASSWTLNYNEQFF; CDR3nt: TGTGCCAGCAGCTGGACTTTGAACTACAATGAGCAGTTCTTC
v_gene: TRBV7-9; j_gene: TRBJ2-3; d_gene: -; abundance: many; CDR3aa: CASSLVLDGTDTQYF; CDR3nt: TGTGCCAGCAGCTTAGTTTTGGACGGCACAGATACGCAGTATTTT
v_gene: TRBV15; j_gene: TRBJ2-3; d_gene: -; abundance: few; CDR3aa: CATSRVASTDTQYF; CDR3nt: TGTGCCACCAGCAGAGTAGCGAGCACAGATACGCAGTATTTT
v_gene: TRBV29-1; j_gene: TRBJ2-5; d_gene: -; abundance: many; CDR3aa: CSVGSQETQYF; CDR3nt: TGCAGCGTTGGCAGCCAAGAGACCCAGTACTTC
v_gene: TRBV20-1; j_gene: TRBJ2-7; d_gene: -; abundance: many; CDR3aa: CSPANVADYEQYF; CDR3nt: TGCAGTCCCGCTAATGTCGCGGACTACGAGCAGTACTTC
v_gene: TRBV20-1; j_gene: TRBJ2-1; d_gene: -; abundance: many; CDR3aa: CSAREKAGFGTYNEQFF; CDR3nt: TGCAGTGCTAGAGAAAAGGCGGGCTTTGGGACCTACAATGAGCAGTTCTTC
v_gene: TRBV29-1; j_gene: TRBJ1-2; d_gene: -; abundance: -; CDR3aa: CSVRSGYTF; CDR3nt: TGCAGCGTCCGAAGTGGCTACACCTTC
v_gene: TRBV12-3/TRBV12-4; j_gene: TRBJ2-7; d_gene: TRBD1; abundance: -; CDR3aa: CASSFRQGGYEQYF; CDR3nt: TGTGCCAGCAGTTTCAGACAGGGGGGCTACGAGCAGTACTTC
v_gene: TRBV9; j_gene: TRBJ2-1; d_gene: TRBD2; abundance: many; CDR3aa: CASSVGSGSYDNEQFF; CDR3nt: TGTGCCAGCAGCGTAGGAAGCGGGAGTTACGACAATGAGCAGTTCTTC
v_gene: TRBV29-1; j_gene: TRBJ2-2; d_gene: TRBD2; abundance: few; CDR3aa: CSVITGGRTGELFF; CDR3nt: TGCAGCGTAATAACGGGAGGGAGGACCGGGGAGCTGTTTTTT
v_gene: TRBV12-3/TRBV12-4; j_gene: TRBJ2-5; d_gene: TRBD1; abundance: -; CDR3aa: CASRTGFQETQYF; CDR3nt: TGTGCCAGCAGGACAGGGTTTCAAGAGACCCAGTACTTC
v_gene: TRBV7-6; j_gene: TRBJ2-7; d_gene: -; abundance: many; CDR3aa: CASSLGPGTNIYEQYF; CDR3nt: TGTGCCAGCAGCTTAGGACCCGGGACAAATATATACGAGCAGTACTTC
v_gene: TRBV5-1; j_gene: TRBJ2-6; d_gene: -; abundance: few; CDR3aa: CASKVGSVPGANVLTF; CDR3nt: TGCGCCAGCAAGGTGGGCTCCGTCCCTGGGGCCAACGTCCTGACTTTC
v_gene: TRBV5-4; j_gene: TRBJ2-3; d_gene: -; abundance: -; CDR3aa: CASSLPSASTDTQYF; CDR3nt: TGTGCCAGCAGCTTGCCCAGTGCTAGCACAGATACGCAGTATTTT